The 25 T cell receptor beta chains reported below all come from one sample, sequenced in a study of tumor and adjacent non-tumor tissue in lung cancer. Three rounds of nested PCR, following a modified ARM-PCR protocol, produced the TCRbeta library. TCRdb re-called the multiplex PCR reads through MiXCR, storing one row per CDR3 protein. The table records just over 200,000 distinct CDR3 sequences, about 76% of them present only once. No cell sorting was done before RNA was extracted from the tissue. Sequenced material: lung tumor tissue. The receptors here all came from a man between 60 and 75 years old with non-small cell lung cancer.

Turning to this clonotype: The final CDR3 position lacks the conserved phenylalanine or tryptophan, pointing to a likely read error. The chain carries TRBV4-1 and TRBJ1-3; D perhaps matches TRBD1 (5 bases). In germline, CDR1 is MGHRA, CDR2 YSYEKL. CDR3 length equals 15 residues. CDR3 loop: CASSWDRQSGNTIYL. The CDR3 nucleotides read TGTGCCAGCAGCTGGGACCGACAGTCTGGAAACACCATATATCTT.

This clonotype was counted many times. V usage is TRBV12-3 or TRBV12-4 and J usage is TRBJ1-5; D is ambiguous. The CDR3 runs 15 residues. V lost 3 bases, J lost 0 bases, and 9 bases lay in between. CDR3 protein: CASSLAGISNQPQHF. In DNA, the CDR3 is TGTGCCAGCAGTTTGGCGGGGATTAGCAATCAGCCCCAGCATTTT.

Remarks on this clonotype: A read error is possible here, since a much larger clone lies one base away. This chain uses TRBV20-1 with TRBJ1-2; possible D gene TRBD1, 5 bases. CDR3 size: 13 residues. Germline V gives CDR1 DFQATT, CDR2 SNEGSKA (reference sequence). V dropped 6 bases and J dropped 5 bases, with 16 bases sitting between them. The CDR3 nucleotides are TGCAGTGCCCTGAGGGGCAGTCCTTATGGCTACACCTTC. This encodes CSALRGSPYGYTF.

About this clonotype itself: A much more abundant neighbour one base away suggests this may be a read error. The missing conserved phenylalanine or tryptophan at the end of this CDR3 makes a read error likely. V gene TRBV29-1 combines with J gene TRBJ2-5, with D unclear. The CDR3 totals 12 residues. The germline V and J ends were trimmed by 2 bases and 1 base, with 5 bases remaining between them. The germline CDR1 and CDR2 sequences are SQVTM and ANQGSEA. As DNA, the CDR3 is TGCAGCGTTGAATTAGTCCAAGAGACCCAGTACTTA. It codes for CSVELVQETQYL.

This clonotype has just one count. Just one base apart from a much larger clone, this may be a read error. This chain joins TRBV5-6 and TRBJ2-7; D unclear. Germline-derived CDR1 and CDR2 are SGHDT and YYEEEE. This CDR3 has 13 residues. The V gene lost 1 base and the J gene lost 3 bases, with 8 bases spanning the gap. The CDR3 is CASSLLHYYEQYF. For the CDR3, the DNA is TGTGCCAGCAGCTTGCTCCACTACTACGAGCAGTACTTC.

Notes on this clonotype: Its ends do not fully match the called genes, so a read error is possible. The CDR3 DNA is TGTGCCAACAGTCTAAGTGGGAGGGCCCCCGGGGAGCTGTTTTTT. It codes for CANSLSGRAPGELFF. This rearrangement joins TRBV12-3 or TRBV12-4 to TRBJ2-2; 7 bases map to TRBD2. The CDR3 has 15 residues.

Note on this clonotype: One end of the junction does not line up with germline, which may come from a read error. The chain links TRBV29-1 to TRBJ2-3; D not resolved. Germline V CDR1 and CDR2: SQVTM, ANQGSEA. The CDR3 sequence is 15 residues long. The CDR3 sequence: CSVEDRITATDMQYF. The CDR3 bases are TGCAGCGTTGAAGATCGTATAACTGCCACAGATATGCAGTATTTT.

On this clonotype: One base away lies a much larger clone, so this may be a sequencing read error. The chain uses TRBV6-1 and TRBJ1-1, with unresolved D. Germline CDR1 reads MNHNS; CDR2 reads SASEGT. Trimming stripped 11 bases from V and 2 bases from J, with 9 bases between. CDR3 size: 11 residues. The CDR3 protein is CASRLNTEAFF. The CDR3 bases are TGTGCCTCGAGGCTTAACACTGAAGCTTTCTTT.

This clonotype has just a few counts. V gene TRBV24-1 combines with J gene TRBJ2-2, with 7 positions matching TRBD1. V lost 6 bases, J lost 5 bases, and 8 bases stayed unmatched. The CDR3 runs 15 residues. CDR1 and CDR2 from the germline V gene are KGHDR and SFDVKD. For the CDR3, the DNA is TGTGCCACCAGTAGGACAGGTGGGAAGACCGGGGAGCTGTTTTTT. The encoded protein is CATSRTGGKTGELFF.

The chain is built from TRBV20-1 and TRBJ2-1; 12 bases match TRBD2. Per germline, CDR1 DFQATT and CDR2 SNEGSKA (reference sequence). The CDR3 contains 18 residues. Trimming removed 0 bases from V and 5 bases from J; junction bases left unmatched: 11. CDR3 nucleotides: TGCAGTGCTAGAGATTTTCCGACTAGCGGGGGCACCCACAATGAGCAGTTCTTC. Its protein product is CSARDFPTSGGTHNEQFF.

Points on this clonotype: Since the CDR3 does not end with the conserved phenylalanine or tryptophan, this likely comes from a read error. The chain employs TRBV29-1 and TRBJ1-6; tentatively, D is TRBD1 (6 bases). CDR1 and CDR2 (germline): SQVTM, ANQGSEA. The CDR3 runs to 13 residues. CDR3 loop: CSGGTSSDSPLHL. CDR3 nucleotides: TGTAGCGGGGGGACATCGAGTGATTCACCCCTCCACTTA.

As to this clonotype: A much larger clone differs from this one at a single base, so this may be a read error. Because it lacks the conserved phenylalanine or tryptophan at the end, this CDR3 is likely a read error. This chain links TRBV6-1 with TRBJ1-3, with D unresolved. Germline V gives CDR1 MNHNS, CDR2 SASEGT. Deletions cut 3 bases from V and 0 bases from J, with 6 bases between. This CDR3 spans 14 amino acids. The chain's CDR3 is CASSDGVSGNTIYL. CDR3 DNA: TGTGCCAGCAGTGACGGGGTCTCTGGAAACACCATATATCTT.

This clonotype was seen a single time. The chain recombines TRBV20-1 with TRBJ2-5; perhaps TRBD2 as D (6 bases). Looked up from germline, CDR1 is DFQATT and CDR2 is SNEGSKA (reference sequence). V lost 0 bases and J 5 bases, leaving 25 bases between the germline ends. The CDR3 has 18 residues. CDR3 sequence reads: CSAREPGLAIGPWETQYF. CDR3 DNA: TGCAGTGCTAGAGAACCGGGGCTAGCGATAGGCCCGTGGGAGACCCAGTACTTC.

Regarding this clonotype: Germline is not matched at one junction end, which may reflect a read error. The rearrangement links TRBV11-3 to TRBJ2-3; 7 bases align to TRBD1. The CDR3 extends over 15 amino acids. Germline loops: CDR1 SGHNT, CDR2 YENEEA. The CDR3 sequence is CVSSLGTVDTDTQYF. The DNA of the CDR3 is TGTGTCAGCAGCTTAGGGACAGTTGATACAGATACGCAGTACTTT.

As concerns this clonotype: One end of the junction is discordant with germline, which a read error may explain. V usage is TRBV29-1 and J usage is TRBJ2-1; D unresolved. Germline V CDR1 and CDR2: SQVTM, ANQGSEA. There are 12 residues in the CDR3. CDR3 nucleotides: TGCAGCGCCCGGTCCCAGTACAATAAGCAGTTCTTC. Translated: CSARSQYNKQFF.

Comment on this clonotype: Possible read error: a much larger clone is one base away. The rearrangement joins TRBV20-1 to TRBJ1-6; D unresolved. The CDR3 runs to 16 residues. Germline V gives CDR1 DFQATT, CDR2 SNEGSKA (reference sequence). In DNA form, the CDR3 reads TGCAGTGCTAGAGATGGGGAGAGCTCCTATAATTCATCCCTCCACTTT. Translating gives CSARDGESSYNSSLHF.

For this clonotype: Germline and junction disagree at one end, which may indicate a read error. The CDR3 spells CASSFRGGPSEEFF. Written as DNA, the CDR3 is TGTGCCAGCAGTTTCCGGGGAGGGCCTAGTGAGGAGTTCTTC. This rearrangement joins TRBV6-5 to TRBJ2-1; 7 bases line up with TRBD2. This CDR3 has 14 amino acids. Germline V gene lookup returns CDR1 MNHEY and CDR2 SVGAGI.

In this sample, this clonotype turned up many times. The chain couples TRBV20-1 to TRBJ1-2, with 10 bases that match TRBD1. Trimming took 2 bases from V and 5 from J; bases not matched to a gene: 5. This CDR3 is 14 amino acids long. Germline CDR1 and CDR2: DFQATT and SNEGSKA (reference sequence). CDR3 loop: CSARWTGGYYGYTF. As DNA, the CDR3 is TGCAGTGCTAGATGGACAGGGGGATATTATGGCTACACCTTC.

This rearrangement joins TRBV6-1 to TRBJ1-3; a weak D match, TRBD1 (5 bases). The CDR3 has 16 amino acids. Trimming took 1 base from V and 4 from J, leaving 14 bases between them. Germline V lookup: CDR1 MNHNS, CDR2 SASEGT. Here the CDR3 DNA reads TGTGCCAGCAGTGAAGAAATGGGGCCGGGCGGAAACACCATATATTTT. Translating it yields CASSEEMGPGGNTIYF.

This clonotype was detected a few times. The chain recombines TRBV2 with TRBJ2-3; the D call may be TRBD1 or TRBD2 (5 bases each). CDR3 length equals 14 residues. The germline V gene has CDR1 SNHLY and CDR2 FYNNEI. Trimming shortened V by 1 base and J by 5 bases, and 10 bases separated the two germline ends. CDR3 sequence: CASSEGDDGDTQYF. Here the CDR3 DNA reads TGTGCCAGCAGTGAAGGGGACGACGGAGATACGCAGTATTTT. Full variable domain (outside the CDR3, taken from reference TRBV2 and TRBJ2-3): EPEVTQTPSHQVTQMGQEVILRCVPISNHLYFYWYRQILGQKVEFLVSFYNNEISEKSEIFDDQFSVERPDGSNFTLKIRSTKLEDSAMYFCASSEGDDGDTQYFGPGTRLTVL.

The chain joins TRBV20-1 to TRBJ1-5, with 9 bases that match TRBD1. The CDR3 length is 12 residues. J lost 13 bases, V lost 6 bases, and 10 bases had no gene match. CDR1 and CDR2 from the germline V gene are DFQATT and SNEGSKA (reference sequence). In DNA form, the CDR3 reads TGCAGTGCAGGACAGGGGAGCCAGTCACAGCATTTT. Amino acids: CSAGQGSQSQHF.

This clonotype was observed once. The chain couples TRBV20-1 to TRBJ2-1, with 9 bases fitting TRBD2. CDR3 length: 15 residues. Trimming at V came to 7 bases and at J to 7 bases, leaving 14 bases not matched to a gene. The V gene's germline CDR1 is DFQATT and CDR2 SNEGSKA (reference sequence). The CDR3 loop reads CSVDTAGGPWNEQFF. In DNA form, the CDR3 reads TGCAGTGTTGACACAGCGGGGGGCCCGTGGAATGAGCAGTTCTTC.

This clonotype showed up just a few times. The J gene is TRBJ2-5, the V gene TRBV20-1, with 7 nucleotides matching TRBD1. Unmatched junction bases numbered 18, after V lost 5 bases and J lost 3 bases. Germline CDR1 and CDR2: DFQATT and SNEGSKA (reference sequence). This CDR3 contains 17 residues. The CDR3 is CSAHQTGVGDPKETQYF. The CDR3 DNA reads TGCAGTGCTCACCAAACAGGGGTAGGGGACCCCAAAGAGACCCAGTACTTC.

This clonotype was seen a handful of times. The J gene is TRBJ1-2, the V gene TRBV12-3 or TRBV12-4; D unclear. V gave up 5 bases and J gave up 4 bases, with 14 bases separating them. This CDR3 has 14 amino acids. The CDR3 is CASSRPDTFYGYTF. In DNA form, the CDR3 reads TGTGCCAGCAGTCGACCTGACACGTTCTATGGCTACACCTTC.

Comment on this clonotype: The junction shows a germline mismatch at one end, possibly a read error. The rearrangement uses TRBV7-8 and TRBJ2-7; D may be TRBD2 (5 bases). The CDR3 runs to 12 residues. The germline gives CDR1 SGHVS, CDR2 FQNEAQ. CDR3 region: CTSSSGMEREYF. The CDR3 nucleotides read TGTACCAGCAGCTCCGGGATGGAGAGGGAGTACTTC.